This paragraph covers one TCR beta chain sequence. The V segment lost 3 bases and the J segment 6 bases; nucleotides outside the gene matches: 9. The CDR3 is 15 residues long. Germline loops: CDR1 DFQATT, CDR2 SNEGSKA (reference sequence). Profiled with immunoSEQ multiplex PCR; TCRdb holds only in-frame clones, not every one. The table shows around 140,000 clones, with under 90% occurring only once. This sample was taken from a study of blood T cell repertoires in COVID-19. The sequence came from a man in his 70s who had recovered from COVID-19. The sequenced sample consisted of peripheral blood. The V gene is TRBV20-1, the J gene TRBJ1-5; 9 bases agree with TRBD1. CDR3 sequence: CSASETGGRSQPQHF. CDR3 nucleotide sequence: TGCAGTGCTAGTGAAACAGGGGGCAGAAGTCAGCCCCAGCATTTT.